Following are 13 T cell receptor beta chains from one sample sequenced in a study of early T cells in non-severe SARS-CoV-2 infection. MiXCR, run by TCRdb on the 5' RACE reads, gives a single entry per CDR3 protein. The data hold around 77,000 distinct CDR3 sequences, with roughly an eighth observed a single time. The specimen comprised whole blood, sampled at baseline. The receptors shown here come from an adult who was a healthcare worker with PCR-confirmed SARS-CoV-2 infection or an uninfected control (not recorded which). The donor label of this sample is uncertain.

The rearrangement joins TRBV4-2 to TRBJ2-1, with TRBD2 matching 14 bases. CDR1 is LGHNA, CDR2 YNFKEQ, per germline. The CDR3 loop spans 16 amino acids. Trimming at V came to 5 bases and at J to 5 bases, leaving 5 bases not matched to a gene. The CDR3 DNA follows: TGTGCCAGCAGCTCCAGACTAGCGGGAGGGCACAATGAGCAGTTCTTC. Encoded protein: CASSSRLAGGHNEQFF.

The chain links TRBV5-1 to TRBJ2-1, with TRBD2 as a possible D gene (5 bases). Germline values: CDR1 SGHRS, CDR2 YFSETQ. The CDR3 covers 13 residues. V lost 7 bases and J lost 10, with 18 bases in between. DNA for the CDR3: TGCGCCAGCCGGACGGGGTCTACGGAGGAGCAGTTCTTC. As protein: CASRTGSTEEQFF.

This clonotype was detected a few times. The rearrangement uses TRBV7-6 and TRBJ1-2; 8 nucleotides line up with TRBD1. The CDR3 sequence is 14 residues long. The V gene's germline CDR1 is SGHVS and CDR2 FNYEAQ. The V segment lost 5 bases and the J segment 6 bases; nucleotides outside the gene matches: 8. In DNA, the CDR3 is TGTGCCAGCAGCCCAAGTGACAGGGGAAATGGCTACACCTTC. Translating it yields CASSPSDRGNGYTF. Drawing the rest from reference TRBV7-6 and TRBJ1-2, the complete variable domain is GAGVSQSPRYKVTKRGQDVALRCDPISGHVSLYWYRQALGQGPEFLTYFNYEAQQDKSGLPNDRFSAERPEGSISTLTIQRTEQRDSAMYRCASSPSDRGNGYTFGSGTRLTVV.

In this sample, this clonotype turned up a few times. The chain recombines TRBV18 with TRBJ2-7; TRBD2 matches at 9 bases. The CDR3 consists of 13 residues. Germline V lookup: CDR1 KGHSH, CDR2 LQKENI. Trimming removed 5 bases from V and 6 bases from J; junction bases left unmatched: 5. In nucleotides, the CDR3 is TGTGCCAGCTCAGCGGGGGGGAGCTTCGAGCAGTACTTC. Its translation is CASSAGGSFEQYF.

The chain recombines TRBV5-1 with TRBJ2-7; D call uncertain. The CDR3 runs 14 residues. In germline, CDR1 is SGHRS, CDR2 YFSETQ. Trimming removed 1 base at V and 3 bases at J, with 11 bases between. In DNA form, the CDR3 reads TGCGCCAGCAGCTTGATTCCTGGCAGCTACGAGCAGTACTTC. Translated, it gives CASSLIPGSYEQYF. Full variable domain (missing parts from reference TRBV5-1 and TRBJ2-7): KAGVTQTPRYLIKTRGQQVTLSCSPISGHRSVSWYQQTPGQGLQFLFEYFSETQRNKGNFPGRFSGRQFSNSRSEMNVSTLELGDSALYLCASSLIPGSYEQYFGPGTRLTVT.

The rearrangement links TRBV10-2 to TRBJ1-1, with TRBD1 matching 7 bases. The CDR3 covers 14 residues. Trimming at V came to 4 bases and at J to 0 bases, leaving 2 bases not matched to a gene. Germline CDR1 reads WSHSY; CDR2 reads SAAADI. The CDR3 spells CASSGDRLNTEAFF. The CDR3 nucleotides read TGCGCCAGCAGTGGGGACAGATTGAACACTGAAGCTTTCTTT.

This chain uses TRBV5-1 with TRBJ1-2; TRBD1 agrees at 11 bases. V shed 1 base, J shed 3 bases, and the junction held 2 bases outside the gene matches. CDR1 SGHRS and CDR2 YFSETQ come from the germline V gene. The CDR3 contains 15 residues. CDR3 residues: CASSLRTGGDYGYTF. In DNA form, the CDR3 reads TGCGCCAGCAGCTTGAGGACAGGGGGCGACTATGGCTACACCTTC.

This clonotype was seen a few times. The V and J genes are TRBV20-1 and TRBJ2-3; D is undetermined. The CDR3 covers 12 residues. The V gene's germline CDR1 is DFQATT and CDR2 SNEGSKA (reference sequence). Trimming pared 2 bases from V and 0 bases from J, leaving 3 bases between. The CDR3 loop is CSARSSTDTQYF. The CDR3 DNA follows: TGCAGTGCTAGATCGAGCACAGATACGCAGTATTTT.

This clonotype was seen more than once but under ten times. The rearrangement uses TRBV6-6 and TRBJ1-2; 7 bases fit TRBD1. V trimming: 7 bases; J trimming: 7 bases; junction bases outside the gene matches: 12. The CDR3 spans 14 residues. From germline, CDR1 is MNHNY and CDR2 SVGAGI (reference sequence). CDR3 nucleotides: TGTGCCAGCACCTATACTTTGCAGGGGGTTGGCTACACCTTC. Translated: CASTYTLQGVGYTF.

The CDR3 DNA follows: TGCAGCGTTGGTAGCGTACAAGAGACCCAGTACTTC. Translating it yields CSVGSVQETQYF. The chain uses TRBV29-1 and TRBJ2-5; possibly TRBD2 for D (5 bases). The ends were cut back, 4 bases at V and 2 bases at J, with 8 bases in the middle. Per germline, CDR1 SQVTM and CDR2 ANQGSEA. The CDR3 covers 12 residues. Combining the CDR3 with reference TRBV29-1 and TRBJ2-5 gives the whole variable domain SAVISQKPSRDICQRGTSLTIQCQVDSQVTMMFWYRQQPGQSLTLIATANQGSEATYESGFVIDKFPISRPNLTFSTLTVSNMSPEDSSIYLCSVGSVQETQYFGPGTRLLVL.

V gene TRBV19 combines with J gene TRBJ1-5; D unresolved. The CDR3 length is 12 residues. Looked up from germline, CDR1 is LNHDA and CDR2 is SQIVND (reference sequence). The V and J ends lost 5 bases and 4 bases respectively, with 6 bases between them. The CDR3, as DNA: TGTGCCAGTAGTTGGGTAAATCAGCCCCAGCATTTT. Translating it yields CASSWVNQPQHF.

This clonotype has more than one count but fewer than ten. J is TRBJ2-1 and V is TRBV6-2 or TRBV6-3; the match to TRBD2 covers 11 bases. The CDR3 contains 15 residues. Per germline, CDR1 MNHEY and CDR2 SVGEGT. The ends lost 2 bases at V and 9 bases at J; junction bases unmatched: 6. The DNA of the CDR3 is TGTGCCAGCAGTTACCGATATAGCGGGGGGGCTGAGCAGTTCTTC. Amino acid sequence: CASSYRYSGGAEQFF.

This clonotype came up a few times. The chain carries TRBV7-6 and TRBJ2-6; D perhaps matches TRBD2 (5 bases). CDR1 and CDR2 from the germline V gene are SGHVS and FNYEAQ. Trimming removed 1 base at V and 3 bases at J, with 7 bases between. The CDR3 totals 15 residues. The CDR3 loop reads CASSLGGFGANVLTF. The CDR3 DNA sequence: TGTGCCAGCAGCTTAGGAGGGTTTGGGGCCAACGTCCTGACTTTC.